These T cell receptor beta chains were read from a single sample in a study of OX40 agonist ivuxolimab in advanced cancers. The table came from immunoSEQ multiplex PCR; TCRdb's copy has only in-frame clones and leaves some out. The repertoire has approximately 12,000 clones, under 80% of them found once; the top ten carry about 30%. Sequencing used CD4+ or CD8+ T cells sorted from blood, obtained in a trial of the OX40 agonist ivuxolimab. Receptors originate from an adult with an advanced solid tumor such as melanoma, head and neck, liver or kidney cancer. CDR3s include the opening cysteine and the closing phenylalanine or tryptophan. D genes are given only for firm matches. Only some rows state a clone size, as once, few, many or a class for expanded clones.

CDR3: CASSDYLDRAEETQYF
DNA: TGTGCCAGCAGTGATTATCTGGACAGGGCCGAGGAGACCCAGTACTTC
size: once
V: TRBV6-1
J: TRBJ2-5
D: TRBD1

CDR3: CASSFTGNQPQHF
DNA: TGTGCCAGCAGTTTCACGGGCAATCAGCCCCAGCATTTT
size: NA
V: TRBV27
J: TRBJ1-5
D: NA

CDR3: CASSTESSYNSPLHF
DNA: TGTGCCAGCAGTACAGAGAGCTCCTATAATTCACCCCTCCACTTT
size: NA
V: TRBV5-8
J: TRBJ1-6
D: NA

CDR3: CASSFGAYNEQFF
DNA: TGTGCCAGCAGTTTTGGTGCCTACAATGAGCAGTTCTTC
size: once
V: TRBV28
J: TRBJ2-1
D: NA

CDR3: CASSSNYGGLALGATGELFF
DNA: TGTGCCAGCAGTTCTAATTATGGGGGTCTAGCGTTGGGAGCGACCGGGGAGCTGTTTTTT
size: NA
V: TRBV28
J: TRBJ2-2
D: NA

CDR3: CASREYDREDYGYTF
DNA: TGTGCCAGCAGGGAATACGACAGGGAGGACTATGGCTACACCTTC
size: NA
V: TRBV6-1
J: TRBJ1-2
D: TRBD1

CDR3: CSVGGTEVNTEAFF
DNA: TGCAGCGTCGGGGGGACAGAGGTCAACACTGAAGCTTTCTTT
size: NA
V: TRBV29-1
J: TRBJ1-1
D: TRBD1

CDR3: CASSLVSSMVHEQYF
DNA: TGTGCCAGCAGCTTAGTCTCCTCTATGGTCCACGAGCAGTACTTC
size: NA
V: TRBV11-2
J: TRBJ2-7
D: NA

CDR3: CASSWGAGNEQFF
DNA: TGTGCCAGTAGTTGGGGGGCGGGGAATGAGCAGTTCTTC
size: few
V: TRBV19
J: TRBJ2-1
D: NA

CDR3: CASSYEGNEQFF
DNA: TGTGCCAGCAGTTACGAAGGCAATGAGCAGTTCTTC
size: NA
V: TRBV6-6
J: TRBJ2-1
D: NA

CDR3: CASSPADSSYEQYF
DNA: TGTGCCAGCAGCCCTGCGGACAGTTCCTACGAGCAGTACTTC
size: NA
V: TRBV5-5
J: TRBJ2-7
D: NA

CDR3: CASMGTGGVNSPLHF
DNA: TGTGCCAGCATGGGGACAGGGGGCGTTAATTCACCCCTCCACTTT
size: NA
V: TRBV2
J: TRBJ1-6
D: TRBD1